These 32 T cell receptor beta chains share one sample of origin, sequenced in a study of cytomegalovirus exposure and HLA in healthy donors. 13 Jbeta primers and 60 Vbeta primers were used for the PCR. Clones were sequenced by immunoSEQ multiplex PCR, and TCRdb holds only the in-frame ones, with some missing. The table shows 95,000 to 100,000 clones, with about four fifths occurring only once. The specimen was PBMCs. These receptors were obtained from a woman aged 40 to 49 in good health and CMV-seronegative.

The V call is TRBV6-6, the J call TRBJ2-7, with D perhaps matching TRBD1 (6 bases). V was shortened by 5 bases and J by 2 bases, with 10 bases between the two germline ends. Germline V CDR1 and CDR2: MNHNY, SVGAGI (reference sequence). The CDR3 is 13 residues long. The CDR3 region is CASSPRTAYEQYF. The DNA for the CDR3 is TGTGCCAGCAGTCCGAGGACAGCCTACGAGCAGTACTTC.

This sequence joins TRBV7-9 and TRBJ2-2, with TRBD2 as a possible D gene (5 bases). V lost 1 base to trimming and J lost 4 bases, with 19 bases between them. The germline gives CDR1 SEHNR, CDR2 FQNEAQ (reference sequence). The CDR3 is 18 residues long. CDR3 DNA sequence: TGTGCCAGCAGCTTAGGGCTAGCTATATCCCGTCCCACCGGGGAGCTGTTTTTT. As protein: CASSLGLAISRPTGELFF.

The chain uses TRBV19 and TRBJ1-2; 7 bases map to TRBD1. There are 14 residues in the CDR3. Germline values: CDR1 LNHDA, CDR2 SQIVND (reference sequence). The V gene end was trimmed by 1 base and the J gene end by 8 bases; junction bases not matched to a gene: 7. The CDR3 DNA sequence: TGTGCCAGTAGTATAGTATGGGACAGTCGAGGCTACACCTTC. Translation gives CASSIVWDSRGYTF.

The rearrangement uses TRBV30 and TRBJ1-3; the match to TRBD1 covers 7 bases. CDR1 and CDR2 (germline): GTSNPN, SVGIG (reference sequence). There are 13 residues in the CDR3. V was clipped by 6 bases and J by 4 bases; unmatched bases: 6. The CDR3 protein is CACDRESGNTIYF. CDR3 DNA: TGTGCCTGCGACAGGGAATCAGGAAACACCATATATTTT.

This CDR3 is CASSFRLAGYNEQFF. The CDR3 coding sequence is TGTGCCAGCAGCTTCCGACTAGCGGGGTACAATGAGCAGTTCTTC. The chain links TRBV7-9 to TRBJ2-1, with TRBD2 identical over 11 bases. The CDR3 loop spans 15 amino acids. Trimming took 3 bases from V and 4 from J; bases not matched to a gene: 2. CDR1 is SEHNR, CDR2 FQNEAQ, per germline (reference sequence).

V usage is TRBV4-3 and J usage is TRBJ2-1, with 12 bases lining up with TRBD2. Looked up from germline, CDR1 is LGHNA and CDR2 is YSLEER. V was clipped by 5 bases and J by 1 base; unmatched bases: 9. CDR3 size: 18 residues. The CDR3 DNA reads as TGCGCCAGCAGCTCTGGGGCTAGCGGGGGGGCATCCTACAATGAGCAGTTCTTC. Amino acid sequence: CASSSGASGGASYNEQFF.

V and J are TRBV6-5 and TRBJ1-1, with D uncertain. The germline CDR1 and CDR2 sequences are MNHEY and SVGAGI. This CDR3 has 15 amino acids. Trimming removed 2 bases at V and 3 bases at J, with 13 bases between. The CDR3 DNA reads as TGTGCCAGCAGTTACACCACCCCCGGGGACACTGAAGCTTTCTTT. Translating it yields CASSYTTPGDTEAFF.

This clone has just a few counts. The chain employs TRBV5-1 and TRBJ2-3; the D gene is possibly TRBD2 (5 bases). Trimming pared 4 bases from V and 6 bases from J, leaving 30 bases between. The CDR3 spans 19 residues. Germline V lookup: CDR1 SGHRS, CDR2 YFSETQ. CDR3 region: CASSPHWGKRESQLDTQYF. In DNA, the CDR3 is TGCGCCAGCAGCCCTCATTGGGGAAAGAGGGAGAGCCAACTGGATACGCAGTATTTT.

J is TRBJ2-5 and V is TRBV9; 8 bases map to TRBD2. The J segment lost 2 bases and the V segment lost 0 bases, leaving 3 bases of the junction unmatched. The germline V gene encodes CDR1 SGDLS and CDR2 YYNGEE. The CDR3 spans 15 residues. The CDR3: CASSVAGGLQETQYF. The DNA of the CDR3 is TGTGCCAGCAGCGTAGCGGGAGGGCTACAAGAGACCCAGTACTTC.

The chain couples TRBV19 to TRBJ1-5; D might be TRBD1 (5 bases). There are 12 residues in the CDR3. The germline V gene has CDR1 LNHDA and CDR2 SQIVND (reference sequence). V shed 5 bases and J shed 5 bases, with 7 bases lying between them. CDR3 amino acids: CASSGADQPQHF. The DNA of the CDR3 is TGTGCCAGTAGTGGGGCCGATCAGCCCCAGCATTTT.

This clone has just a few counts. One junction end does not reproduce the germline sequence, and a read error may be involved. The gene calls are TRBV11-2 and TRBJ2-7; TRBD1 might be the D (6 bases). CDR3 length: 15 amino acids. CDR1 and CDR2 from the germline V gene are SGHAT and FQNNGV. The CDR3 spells CTSSLLGTPAYEQYF. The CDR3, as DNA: TGTACCAGCAGCTTACTTGGGACACCAGCCTACGAGCAGTACTTC.

This CDR3 reads CASSPPQGWNTEAFF. The CDR3 bases are TGTGCCAGCAGCCCGCCCCAGGGGTGGAACACTGAAGCTTTCTTT. The V call is TRBV6-6, the J call TRBJ1-1, with a possible D match to TRBD1 (6 bases). V was clipped by 6 bases and J by 1 base, with 15 bases between them. Per germline, CDR1 MNHNY and CDR2 SVGAGI (reference sequence). The CDR3 is 15 amino acids.

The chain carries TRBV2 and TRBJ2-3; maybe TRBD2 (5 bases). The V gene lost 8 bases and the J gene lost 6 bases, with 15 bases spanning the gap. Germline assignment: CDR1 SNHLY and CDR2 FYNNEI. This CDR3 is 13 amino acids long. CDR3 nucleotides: TGTGCCAGCGACCAACGGGATGGGGATACGCAGTATTTT. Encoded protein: CASDQRDGDTQYF.

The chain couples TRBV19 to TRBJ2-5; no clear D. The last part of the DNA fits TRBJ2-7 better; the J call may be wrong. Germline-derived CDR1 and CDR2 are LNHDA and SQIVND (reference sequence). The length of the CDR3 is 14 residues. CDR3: CASSIGGGSYEQYF. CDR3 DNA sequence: TGTGCCAGTAGTATTGGTGGCGGTTCCTACGAGCAGTACTTC.

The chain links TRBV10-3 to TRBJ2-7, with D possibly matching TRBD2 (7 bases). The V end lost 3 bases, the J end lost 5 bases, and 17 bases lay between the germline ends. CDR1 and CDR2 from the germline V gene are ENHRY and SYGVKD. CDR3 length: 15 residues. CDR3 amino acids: CAISDGEGQGHEQYF. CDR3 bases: TGTGCCATCAGTGACGGGGAGGGGCAGGGGCACGAGCAGTACTTC.

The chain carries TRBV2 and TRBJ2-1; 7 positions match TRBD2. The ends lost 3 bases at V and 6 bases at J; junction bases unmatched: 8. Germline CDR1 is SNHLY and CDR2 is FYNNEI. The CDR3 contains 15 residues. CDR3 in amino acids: CASSESASGGNEQFF. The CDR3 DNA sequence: TGTGCCAGCAGTGAGTCGGCTAGCGGAGGCAATGAGCAGTTCTTC.

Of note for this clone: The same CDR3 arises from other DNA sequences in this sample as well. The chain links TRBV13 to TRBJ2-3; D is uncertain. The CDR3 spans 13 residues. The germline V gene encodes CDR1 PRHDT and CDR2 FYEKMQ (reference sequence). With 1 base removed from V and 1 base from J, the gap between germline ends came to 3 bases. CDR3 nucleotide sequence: TGTGCCAGCAGCTTAGCGGGCACAGATACGCAGTATTTT. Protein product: CASSLAGTDTQYF.

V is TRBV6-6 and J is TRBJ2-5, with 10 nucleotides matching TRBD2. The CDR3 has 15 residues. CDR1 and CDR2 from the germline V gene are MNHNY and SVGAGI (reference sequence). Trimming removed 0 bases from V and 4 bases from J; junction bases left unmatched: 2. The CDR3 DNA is TGTGCCAGCAGTTACTCGATAGCGGGAGGAGAGACCCAGTACTTC. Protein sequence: CASSYSIAGGETQYF.

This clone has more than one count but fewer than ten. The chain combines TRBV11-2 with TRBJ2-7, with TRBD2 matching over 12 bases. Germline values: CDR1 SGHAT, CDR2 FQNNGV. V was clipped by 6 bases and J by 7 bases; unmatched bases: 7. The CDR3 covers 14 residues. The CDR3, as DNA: TGTGCCAGCAGGCGACTAGCGGGGGTCTGGGAGCAGTACTTC. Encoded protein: CASRRLAGVWEQYF.

The CDR3 reads CASSEARQGFNYGYTF. CDR3 nucleotide sequence: TGTGCCAGCAGTGAAGCGAGACAGGGGTTTAACTATGGCTACACCTTC. The chain combines TRBV2 with TRBJ1-2, with 8 bases identical to TRBD1. V gave up 0 bases and J gave up 1 base; unmatched junction bases: 4. From germline, CDR1 is SNHLY and CDR2 FYNNEI. The CDR3 runs to 16 residues.

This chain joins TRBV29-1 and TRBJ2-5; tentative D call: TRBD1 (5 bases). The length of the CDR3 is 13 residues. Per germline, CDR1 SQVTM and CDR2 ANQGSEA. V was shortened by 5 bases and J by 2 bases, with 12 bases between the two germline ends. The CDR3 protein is CSVTPDSQETQYF. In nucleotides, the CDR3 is TGCAGCGTTACCCCTGACAGTCAAGAGACCCAGTACTTC.

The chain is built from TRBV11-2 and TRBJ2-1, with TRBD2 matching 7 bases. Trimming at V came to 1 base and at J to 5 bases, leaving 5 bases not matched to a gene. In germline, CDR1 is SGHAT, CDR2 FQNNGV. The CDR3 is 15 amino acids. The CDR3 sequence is CASSLGGGSNNEQFF. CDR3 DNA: TGTGCCAGCAGCTTAGGGGGGGGGAGCAACAATGAGCAGTTCTTC.

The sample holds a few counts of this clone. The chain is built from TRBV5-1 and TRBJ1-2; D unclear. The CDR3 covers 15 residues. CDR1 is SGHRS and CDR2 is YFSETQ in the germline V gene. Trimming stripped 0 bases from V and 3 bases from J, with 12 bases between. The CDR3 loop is CASSLDPSKDYGYTF. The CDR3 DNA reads TGCGCCAGCAGCTTGGACCCTAGTAAAGACTATGGCTACACCTTC.

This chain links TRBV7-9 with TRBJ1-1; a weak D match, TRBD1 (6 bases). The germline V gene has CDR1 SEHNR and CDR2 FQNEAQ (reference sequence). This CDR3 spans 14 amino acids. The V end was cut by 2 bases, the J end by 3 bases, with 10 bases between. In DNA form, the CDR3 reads TGTGCCAGCAGCTTACCCGCAGGGGACACTGAAGCTTTCTTT. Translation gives CASSLPAGDTEAFF.

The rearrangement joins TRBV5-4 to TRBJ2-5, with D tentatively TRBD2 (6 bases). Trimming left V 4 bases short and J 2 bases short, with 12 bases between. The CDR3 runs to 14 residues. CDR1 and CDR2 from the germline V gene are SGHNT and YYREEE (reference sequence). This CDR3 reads CASSRGTSQETQYF. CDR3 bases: TGTGCCAGCAGCCGCGGGACCTCTCAAGAGACCCAGTACTTC.

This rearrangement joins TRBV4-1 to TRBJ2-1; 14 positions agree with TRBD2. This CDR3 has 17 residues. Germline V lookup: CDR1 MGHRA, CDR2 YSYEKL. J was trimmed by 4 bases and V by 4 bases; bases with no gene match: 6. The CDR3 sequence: CASSLGGLAGGYNEQFF. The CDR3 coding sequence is TGCGCCAGCAGCCTCGGAGGACTAGCGGGGGGTTACAATGAGCAGTTCTTC.

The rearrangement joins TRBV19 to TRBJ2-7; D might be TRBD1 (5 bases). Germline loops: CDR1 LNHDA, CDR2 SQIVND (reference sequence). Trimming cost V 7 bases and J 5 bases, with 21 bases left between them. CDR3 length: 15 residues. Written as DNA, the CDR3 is TGTGCCAGTATGGAAGGGCAGGGTGGATGGAACGAGCAGTACTTC. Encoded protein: CASMEGQGGWNEQYF.

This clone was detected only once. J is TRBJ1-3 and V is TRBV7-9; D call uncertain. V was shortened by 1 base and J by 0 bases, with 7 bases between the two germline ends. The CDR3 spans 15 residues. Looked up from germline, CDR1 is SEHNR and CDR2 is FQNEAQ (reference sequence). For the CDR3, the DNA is TGTGCCAGCAGCTTAGTTCAGAACTCTGGAAACACCATATATTTT. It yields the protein CASSLVQNSGNTIYF.

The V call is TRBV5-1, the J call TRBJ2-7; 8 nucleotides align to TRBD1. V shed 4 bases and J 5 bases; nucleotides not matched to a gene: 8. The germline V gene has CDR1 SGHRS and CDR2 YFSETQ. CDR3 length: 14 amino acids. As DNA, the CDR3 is TGCGCCAGCAGCATACGACAGGGGTTGGACGAGCAGTACTTC. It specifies CASSIRQGLDEQYF.

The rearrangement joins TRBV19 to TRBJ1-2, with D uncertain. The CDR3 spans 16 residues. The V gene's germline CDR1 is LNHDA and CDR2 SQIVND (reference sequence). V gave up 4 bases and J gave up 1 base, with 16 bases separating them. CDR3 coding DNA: TGTGCCAGTAGTACCCGTACGGGAGCCGATAACTATGGCTACACCTTC. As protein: CASSTRTGADNYGYTF.

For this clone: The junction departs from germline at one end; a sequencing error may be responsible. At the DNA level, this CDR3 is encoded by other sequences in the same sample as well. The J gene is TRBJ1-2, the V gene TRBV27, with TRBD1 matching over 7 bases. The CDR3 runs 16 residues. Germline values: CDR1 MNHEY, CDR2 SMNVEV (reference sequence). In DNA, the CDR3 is TGTGCCAGTAGTTTGATAGGTGCAGGGGGTATGGATGGCTACACCTTC. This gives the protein CASSLIGAGGMDGYTF.

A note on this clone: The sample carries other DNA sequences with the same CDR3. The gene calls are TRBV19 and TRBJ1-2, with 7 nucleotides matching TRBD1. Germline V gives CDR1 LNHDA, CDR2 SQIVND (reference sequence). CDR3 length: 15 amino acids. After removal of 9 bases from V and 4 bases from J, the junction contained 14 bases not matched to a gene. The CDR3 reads CASSLTSGTAYGYTF. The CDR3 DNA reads TGTGCCAGCAGTCTCACCTCCGGGACAGCCTATGGCTACACCTTC.